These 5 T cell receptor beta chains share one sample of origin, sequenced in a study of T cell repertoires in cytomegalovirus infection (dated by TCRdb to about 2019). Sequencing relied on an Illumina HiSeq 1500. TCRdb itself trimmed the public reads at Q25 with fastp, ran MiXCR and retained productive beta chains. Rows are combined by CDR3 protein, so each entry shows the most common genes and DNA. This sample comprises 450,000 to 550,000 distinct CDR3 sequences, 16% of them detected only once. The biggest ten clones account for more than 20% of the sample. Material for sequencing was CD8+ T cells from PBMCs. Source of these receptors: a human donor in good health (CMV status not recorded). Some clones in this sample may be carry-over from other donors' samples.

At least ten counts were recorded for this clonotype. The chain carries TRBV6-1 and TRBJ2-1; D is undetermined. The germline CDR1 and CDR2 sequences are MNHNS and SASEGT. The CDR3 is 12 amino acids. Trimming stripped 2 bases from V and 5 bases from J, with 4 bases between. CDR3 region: CASSEQNNEQFF. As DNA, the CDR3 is TGTGCCAGCAGTGAACAGAACAATGAGCAGTTCTTC.

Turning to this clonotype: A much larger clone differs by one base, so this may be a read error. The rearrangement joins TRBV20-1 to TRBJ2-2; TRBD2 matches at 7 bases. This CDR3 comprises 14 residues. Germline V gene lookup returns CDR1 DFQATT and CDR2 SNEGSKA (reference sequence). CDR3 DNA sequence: TGCAGTGCTACCAGCGGGATCAACACCGGGGAGCTGTTGTTT. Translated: CSATSGINTGELLF.

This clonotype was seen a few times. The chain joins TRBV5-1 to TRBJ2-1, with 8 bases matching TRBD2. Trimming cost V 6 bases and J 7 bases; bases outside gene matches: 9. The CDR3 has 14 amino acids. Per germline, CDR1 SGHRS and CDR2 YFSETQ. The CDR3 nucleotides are TGCGCCAGCAATTTAGCGGGACTAAGAAATGAGCAGTTCTTC. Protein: CASNLAGLRNEQFF. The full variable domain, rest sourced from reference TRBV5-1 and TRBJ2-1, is KAGVTQTPRYLIKTRGQQVTLSCSPISGHRSVSWYQQTPGQGLQFLFEYFSETQRNKGNFPGRFSGRQFSNSRSEMNVSTLELGDSALYLCASNLAGLRNEQFFGPGTRLTVL.

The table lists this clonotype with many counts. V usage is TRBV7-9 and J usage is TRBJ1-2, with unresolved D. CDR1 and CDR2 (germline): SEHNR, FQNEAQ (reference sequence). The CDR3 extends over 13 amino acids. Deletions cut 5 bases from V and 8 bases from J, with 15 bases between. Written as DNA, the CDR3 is TGTGCCAGCAGCAAAACTGGGGAGGGAGGCTACACCTTC. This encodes CASSKTGEGGYTF.

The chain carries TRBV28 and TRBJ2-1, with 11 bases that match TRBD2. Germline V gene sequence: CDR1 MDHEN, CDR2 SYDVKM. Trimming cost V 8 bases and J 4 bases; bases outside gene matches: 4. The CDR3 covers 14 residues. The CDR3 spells CASLGLAAYNEQFF. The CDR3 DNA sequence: TGTGCCAGCCTGGGACTAGCGGCATACAATGAGCAGTTCTTC.